What follows is one T cell receptor beta chain and its context. This entry comes from a study of blood T cell repertoires in COVID-19. The CDR3 covers 14 residues. Unmatched junction bases numbered 2, after V lost 4 bases and J lost 6 bases. Germline CDR1 reads SNHLY; CDR2 reads FYNNEI. The table came from immunoSEQ multiplex PCR; TCRdb's copy has only in-frame clones and leaves some out. The sample contains roughly 230,000 clones, 65% to 85% of which appear only once. The receptor was derived from a man aged 50 to 59 with active or convalescent COVID-19. The sequenced material came from peripheral blood. This rearrangement joins TRBV2 to TRBJ1-5, with 11 bases matching TRBD1. CDR3 protein: CASSGTGGVQPQHF. The CDR3 DNA follows: TGTGCCAGCAGTGGGACAGGGGGCGTTCAGCCCCAGCATTTT.